What follows are 21 T cell receptor beta chains derived from one specimen sequenced in a study of blood T cell repertoires in COVID-19. The assay was immunoSEQ multiplex PCR, and TCRdb's table has in-frame clones only and misses some. The sample has around 300,000 clones; approximately 90% are singletons. The sequencing sample was made of peripheral blood. These receptors came from a woman aged 50 to 65 with COVID-19, enrolled during active disease.

The chain carries TRBV19 and TRBJ1-2, with 10 bases aligning to TRBD1. Trimming removed 5 bases from V and 4 bases from J; junction bases left unmatched: 7. CDR3 length: 15 residues. Germline lookup yields CDR1 LNHDA and CDR2 SQIVND (reference sequence). CDR3 DNA sequence: TGTGCCAGTAGTTCCAGGGGACAGGGGCTCTATGGCTACACCTTC. This translates into CASSSRGQGLYGYTF.

The chain employs TRBV25-1 and TRBJ1-1; 7 bases are shared with TRBD1. The CDR3 loop spans 16 amino acids. V gave up 4 bases and J gave up 5 bases; unmatched junction bases: 13. CDR1 MGHDK and CDR2 SYGVNS come from the germline V gene. The CDR3 DNA sequence: TGTGCCAGCAGTGGAAGTCTTCGGGACAGAGGGACTGAAGCTTTCTTT. Protein product: CASSGSLRDRGTEAFF.

The chain carries TRBV6-2 or TRBV6-3 and TRBJ2-3, with 13 bases that match TRBD2. Trimming took 2 bases from V and 0 from J; bases not matched to a gene: 5. The CDR3 spans 18 residues. Germline lookup yields CDR1 MNHEY and CDR2 SVGEGT. The CDR3 is CASSYTSGRARSTDTQYF. CDR3 coding DNA: TGTGCCAGCAGTTACACTAGCGGGAGGGCTCGGAGCACAGATACGCAGTATTTT.

The genes are TRBV5-6 and TRBJ1-1; 9 bases are a match to TRBD1. Losses at the gene ends were 3 bases for V and 4 bases for J; bases not matched to a gene: 7. Germline values: CDR1 SGHDT, CDR2 YYEEEE. The CDR3 runs to 15 residues. DNA for the CDR3: TGTGCCAGCAGCTCACAACAGGGGGCGAGCACTGAAGCTTTCTTT. Its translation: CASSSQQGASTEAFF.

The chain carries TRBV18 and TRBJ2-3, with 16 bases identical to TRBD2. The CDR3 totals 18 residues. J gave up 5 bases and V 4 bases, and 9 bases lay outside the gene matches. Germline V gene data show CDR1 as KGHSH and CDR2 as LQKENI. The CDR3 spells CASSLSGTSGRARDTQYF. CDR3 in DNA: TGTGCCAGCTCACTGTCCGGGACTAGCGGGAGGGCCAGAGATACGCAGTATTTT.

This chain connects TRBV6-2 or TRBV6-3 to TRBJ2-3; 13 positions match TRBD2. Losses at the gene ends were 3 bases for V and 0 bases for J; bases not matched to a gene: 9. Germline V gives CDR1 MNHEY, CDR2 SVGEGT. There are 19 residues in the CDR3. DNA for the CDR3: TGTGCCAGCAGTTATCCCACTAGCGGGAGGGCCGTCAGCACAGATACGCAGTATTTT. This codes for CASSYPTSGRAVSTDTQYF.

The chain links TRBV4-2 to TRBJ2-7; tentatively, D is TRBD1 (5 bases). Trimming took 2 bases from V and 2 from J, leaving 13 bases between them. CDR1 and CDR2 from the germline V gene are LGHNA and YNFKEQ. The CDR3 spans 15 residues. CDR3 sequence (DNA): TGTGCCAGCAGCCAACCCGACAGTCTACCCTACGAGCAGTACTTC. Protein product: CASSQPDSLPYEQYF.

V gene TRBV2 combines with J gene TRBJ1-4; D remains unclear. Between the trimmed V and J ends, which lost 3 bases and 14 bases, there was a span of 16 bases. The CDR3 is made up of 13 amino acids. Germline V gene data show CDR1 as SNHLY and CDR2 as FYNNEI. CDR3 nucleotide sequence: TGTGCCAGCAGTGACCTTCGAGCTTCGTGGCTGTTTTTT. It is translated as CASSDLRASWLFF.

The chain links TRBV4-3 to TRBJ2-7; D is perhaps TRBD1 (5 bases). CDR3 length equals 15 residues. V was clipped by 0 bases and J by 6 bases, with 15 bases between them. Germline CDR1 and CDR2: LGHNA and YSLEER. Written as DNA, the CDR3 is TGCGCCAGCAGCCAAGAACGGTTGGGGCCGGGCGAGCAGTACTTC. This sequence encodes CASSQERLGPGEQYF.

This chain connects TRBV15 to TRBJ2-7; tentative D call: TRBD1 (5 bases). The V gene's germline CDR1 is LNHNV and CDR2 YYDKDF (reference sequence). V lost 1 base and J lost 4, with 17 bases in between. CDR3 length: 16 amino acids. The CDR3 spells CATSRGRDSYLYEQYF. The CDR3 DNA reads as TGTGCCACCAGCAGAGGGAGAGACAGTTACCTTTACGAGCAGTACTTC.

V and J are TRBV9 and TRBJ2-7, with D unresolved. This CDR3 contains 13 residues. V lost 4 bases, J lost 3 bases, and 11 bases lay in between. CDR1 and CDR2 (germline): SGDLS, YYNGEE. CDR3 bases: TGTGCCAGCAGCCCCCCTCCCCTCTACGAGCAGTACTTC. Encoded protein: CASSPPPLYEQYF. The variable domain in full, with the rest retrieved from reference TRBV9 and TRBJ2-7, is DSGVTQTPKHLITATGQRVTLRCSPRSGDLSVYWYQQSLDQGLQFLIQYYNGEERAKGNILERFSAQQFPDLHSELNLSSLELGDSALYFCASSPPPLYEQYFGPGTRLTVT.

V usage is TRBV14 and J usage is TRBJ1-1, with D hard to call. CDR3 length: 13 residues. Germline V CDR1 and CDR2: SGHDN, FVKESK. V lost 1 base, J lost 4 bases, and 7 bases lay in between. The CDR3 protein is CASSQVAGTEAFF. The CDR3, as DNA: TGTGCCAGCAGCCAAGTTGCGGGCACTGAAGCTTTCTTT.

For this clone: Other DNA sequences in this specimen translate into the identical CDR3. The gene calls are TRBV5-1 and TRBJ2-7; unclear D gene. Germline V CDR1 and CDR2: SGHRS, YFSETQ. This CDR3 is 13 amino acids long. V was cut by 4 bases and J by 4 bases, with 12 bases left in between. The CDR3 region is CASSLPGAYEQYF. The CDR3 region has the DNA TGCGCCAGCAGCCTACCCGGAGCTTACGAGCAGTACTTC.

The rearrangement uses TRBV10-1 and TRBJ1-1; D may be TRBD1 (5 bases). Germline V CDR1 and CDR2: WNHNN, SYGVQD (reference sequence). V was trimmed by 6 bases and J by 7 bases, leaving 15 bases between them. This CDR3 has 13 residues. The CDR3 coding sequence is TGCGCCAGCAGCCTGGGGGGTTTCAGTGAAGCTTTCTTT. It codes for CASSLGGFSEAFF.

The V gene is TRBV28, the J gene TRBJ2-7; 9 positions match TRBD1. The length of the CDR3 is 14 residues. Looked up from germline, CDR1 is MDHEN and CDR2 is SYDVKM. After removal of 7 bases from V and 4 bases from J, the junction contained 8 bases not matched to a gene. In nucleotides, the CDR3 is TGTGCCAGCAACAGTCCGGGACAGGGTTACGAGCAGTACTTC. It is translated as CASNSPGQGYEQYF.

This clone was seen just once. The CDR3 protein is CASQRGGTEAFF. DNA for the CDR3: TGTGCCAGCCAAAGGGGGGGGACTGAAGCTTTCTTT. The V gene is TRBV6-5, the J gene TRBJ1-1; weak D call: TRBD1 (6 bases). The CDR3 is 12 amino acids. Trimming removed 8 bases at V and 5 bases at J, with 12 bases between. CDR1 and CDR2 from the germline V gene are MNHEY and SVGAGI.

The CDR3 sequence is CASSQGRAGVGETQYF. The CDR3 DNA reads TGTGCCAGCAGCCAAGGACGAGCGGGGGTGGGTGAGACCCAGTACTTC. The chain couples TRBV4-2 to TRBJ2-5, with 8 bases aligning to TRBD2. Germline CDR1 and CDR2: LGHNA and YNFKEQ. With 1 base clipped from V and 5 bases from J, the junction kept 9 bases outside the gene matches. This CDR3 comprises 16 residues.

For the CDR3, the DNA is TGTGCCAGCAGTCCAGGGGGCTTGGACAAAAACATTCAGTACTTC. Translating it yields CASSPGGLDKNIQYF. The chain links TRBV28 to TRBJ2-4; 8 bases align to TRBD1. The CDR3 runs to 15 residues. The germline V gene has CDR1 MDHEN and CDR2 SYDVKM. V shed 5 bases and J 3 bases; nucleotides not matched to a gene: 6.

The J gene is TRBJ1-1, the V gene TRBV7-9, with D unresolved. Germline CDR1 and CDR2: SEHNR and FQNEAQ (reference sequence). This CDR3 spans 12 amino acids. The V end was cut by 2 bases, the J end by 7 bases, with 8 bases between. CDR3 region: CASSLLYIEAFF. CDR3 sequence (DNA): TGTGCCAGCAGCTTACTATATATTGAAGCTTTCTTT.

CDR3 in amino acids: CASSQTGGITEAFF. The CDR3 DNA sequence: TGTGCCAGCAGTCAGACAGGGGGAATCACTGAAGCTTTCTTT. J is TRBJ1-1 and V is TRBV2, with 9 bases aligning to TRBD1. V was clipped by 5 bases and J by 4 bases; unmatched bases: 5. The CDR3 extends over 14 amino acids. Germline assignment: CDR1 SNHLY and CDR2 FYNNEI.

The gene calls are TRBV4-3 and TRBJ2-2; weak D call: TRBD2 (6 bases). The CDR3 runs to 14 residues. Germline CDR1 reads LGHNA; CDR2 reads YSLEER. V dropped 2 bases and J dropped 6 bases, with 10 bases sitting between them. The CDR3: CASSQTRGAGELFF. For the CDR3, the DNA is TGCGCCAGCAGCCAAACCCGCGGGGCCGGGGAGCTGTTTTTT.